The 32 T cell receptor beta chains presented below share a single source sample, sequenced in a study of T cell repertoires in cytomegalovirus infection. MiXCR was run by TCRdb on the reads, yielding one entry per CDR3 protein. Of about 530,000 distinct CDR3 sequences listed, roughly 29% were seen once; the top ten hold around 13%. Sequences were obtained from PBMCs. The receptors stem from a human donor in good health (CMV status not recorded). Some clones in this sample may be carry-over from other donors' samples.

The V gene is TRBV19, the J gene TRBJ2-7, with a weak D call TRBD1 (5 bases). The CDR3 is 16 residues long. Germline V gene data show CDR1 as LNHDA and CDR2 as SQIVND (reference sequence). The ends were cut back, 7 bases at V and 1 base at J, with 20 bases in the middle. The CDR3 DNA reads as TGTGCCAGTACCATTTCGGCAGGGCCTGTATCCTACGAGCAGTACTTC. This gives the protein CASTISAGPVSYEQYF.

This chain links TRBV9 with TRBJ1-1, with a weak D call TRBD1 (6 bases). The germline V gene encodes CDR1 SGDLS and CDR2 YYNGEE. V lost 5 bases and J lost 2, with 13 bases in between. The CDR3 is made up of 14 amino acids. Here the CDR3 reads CASSETGGNTEAFF. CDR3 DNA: TGTGCCAGCAGTGAGACAGGTGGTAACACTGAAGCTTTCTTT.

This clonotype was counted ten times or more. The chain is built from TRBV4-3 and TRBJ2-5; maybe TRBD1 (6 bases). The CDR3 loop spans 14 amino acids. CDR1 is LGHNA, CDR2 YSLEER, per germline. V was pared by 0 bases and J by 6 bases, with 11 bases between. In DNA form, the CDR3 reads TGCGCCAGCAGCCAAGAGGGACAAGGAAAGACCCAGTACTTC. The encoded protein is CASSQEGQGKTQYF.

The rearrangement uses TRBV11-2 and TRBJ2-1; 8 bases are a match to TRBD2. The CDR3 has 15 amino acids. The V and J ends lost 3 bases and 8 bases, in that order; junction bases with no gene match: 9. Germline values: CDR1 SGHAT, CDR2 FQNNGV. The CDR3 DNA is TGTGCCAGCAGCTTGTCAGCGGGAGTTTTGGATGAGCAGTTCTTC. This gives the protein CASSLSAGVLDEQFF. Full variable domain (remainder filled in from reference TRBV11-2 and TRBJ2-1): EAGVAQSPRYKIIEKRQSVAFWCNPISGHATLYWYQQILGQGPKLLIQFQNNGVVDDSQLPKDRFSAERLKGVDSTLKIQPAKLEDSAVYLCASSLSAGVLDEQFFGPGTRLTVL.

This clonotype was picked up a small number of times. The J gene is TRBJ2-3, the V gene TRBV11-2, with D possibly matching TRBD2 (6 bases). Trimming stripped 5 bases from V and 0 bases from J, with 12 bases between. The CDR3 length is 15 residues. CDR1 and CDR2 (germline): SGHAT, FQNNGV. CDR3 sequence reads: CASSPIAVSTDTQYF. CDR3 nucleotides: TGTGCCAGCAGCCCCATAGCGGTCAGCACAGATACGCAGTATTTT.

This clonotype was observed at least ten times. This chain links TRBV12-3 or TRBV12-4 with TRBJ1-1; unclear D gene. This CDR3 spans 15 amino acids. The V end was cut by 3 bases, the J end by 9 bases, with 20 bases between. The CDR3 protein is CASSLSGAAGPQAFF. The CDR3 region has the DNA TGTGCCAGCAGTTTGTCGGGTGCGGCAGGCCCTCAAGCTTTCTTT.

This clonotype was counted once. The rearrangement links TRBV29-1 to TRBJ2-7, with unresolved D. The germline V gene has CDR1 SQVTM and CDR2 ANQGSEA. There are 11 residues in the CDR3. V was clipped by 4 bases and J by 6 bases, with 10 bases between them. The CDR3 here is CSVVDGREQYV. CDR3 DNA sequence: TGCAGCGTTGTCGACGGGCGCGAGCAGTACGTC.

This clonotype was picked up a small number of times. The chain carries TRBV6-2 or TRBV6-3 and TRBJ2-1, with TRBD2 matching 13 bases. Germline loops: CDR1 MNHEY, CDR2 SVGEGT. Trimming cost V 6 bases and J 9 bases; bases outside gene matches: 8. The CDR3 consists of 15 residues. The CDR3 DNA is TGTGCCAGCAGAACCGGGACTAGCGGGGTCGGTGAGCAGTTCTTC. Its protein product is CASRTGTSGVGEQFF.

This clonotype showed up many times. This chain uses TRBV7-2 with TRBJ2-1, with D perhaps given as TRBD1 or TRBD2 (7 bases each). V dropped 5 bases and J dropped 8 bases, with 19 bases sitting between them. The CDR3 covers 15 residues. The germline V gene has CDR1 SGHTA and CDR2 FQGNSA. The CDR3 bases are TGTGCCAGCAGCCCCCGGGGAGGGGGCGGCGATGAGCAGTTCTTC. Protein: CASSPRGGGGDEQFF.

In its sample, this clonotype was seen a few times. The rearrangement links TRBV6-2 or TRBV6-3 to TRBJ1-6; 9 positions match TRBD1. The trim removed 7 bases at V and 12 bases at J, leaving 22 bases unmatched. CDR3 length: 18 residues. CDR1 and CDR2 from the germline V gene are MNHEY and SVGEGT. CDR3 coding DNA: TGTGCCAGCATCTCAAGGAGGGAATGGGACAGGGCCCTTGGACCCCTCCACTTT. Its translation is CASISRREWDRALGPLHF.

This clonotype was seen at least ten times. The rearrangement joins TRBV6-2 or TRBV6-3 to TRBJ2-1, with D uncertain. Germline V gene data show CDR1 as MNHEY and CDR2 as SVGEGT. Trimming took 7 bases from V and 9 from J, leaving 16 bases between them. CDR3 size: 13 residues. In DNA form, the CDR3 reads TGTGCCAGCACTCACTCCTCTCTCGGTGAGCAGTTCTTC. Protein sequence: CASTHSSLGEQFF.

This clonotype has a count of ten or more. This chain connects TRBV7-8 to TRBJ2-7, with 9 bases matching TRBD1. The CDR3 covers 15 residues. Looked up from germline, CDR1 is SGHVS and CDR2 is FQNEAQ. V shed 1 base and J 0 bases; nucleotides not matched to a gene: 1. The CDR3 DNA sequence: TGTGCCAGCAGCTTAGTGACAGGGGGCTCCTACGAGCAGTACTTC. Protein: CASSLVTGGSYEQYF. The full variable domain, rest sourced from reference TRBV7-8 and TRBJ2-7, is GAGVSQSPRYKVAKRGQDVALRCDPISGHVSLFWYQQALGQGPEFLTYFQNEAQLDKSGLPSDRFFAERPEGSVSTLKIQRTQQEDSAVYLCASSLVTGGSYEQYFGPGTRLTVT.

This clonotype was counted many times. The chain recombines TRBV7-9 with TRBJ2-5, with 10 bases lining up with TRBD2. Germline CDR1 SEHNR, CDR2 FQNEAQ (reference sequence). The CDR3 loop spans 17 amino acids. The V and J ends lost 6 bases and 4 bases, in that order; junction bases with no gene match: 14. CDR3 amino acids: CASSKEIAGGSRETQYF. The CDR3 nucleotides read TGTGCCAGCAGTAAGGAGATAGCGGGAGGAAGTCGAGAGACCCAGTACTTC.

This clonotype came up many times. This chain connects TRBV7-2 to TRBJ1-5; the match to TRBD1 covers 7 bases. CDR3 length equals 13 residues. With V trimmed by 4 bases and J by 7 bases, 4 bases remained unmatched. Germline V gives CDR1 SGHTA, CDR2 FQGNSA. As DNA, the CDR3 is TGTGCCAGCAGCTCCGACAGGGCCCAGCCCCAGCATTTT. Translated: CASSSDRAQPQHF.

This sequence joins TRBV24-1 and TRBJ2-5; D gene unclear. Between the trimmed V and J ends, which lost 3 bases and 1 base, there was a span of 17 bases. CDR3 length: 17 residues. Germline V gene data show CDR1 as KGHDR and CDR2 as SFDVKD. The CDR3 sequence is CATSDHDPWAVQETQYF. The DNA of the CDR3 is TGTGCCACCAGTGATCACGATCCCTGGGCGGTCCAAGAGACCCAGTACTTC.

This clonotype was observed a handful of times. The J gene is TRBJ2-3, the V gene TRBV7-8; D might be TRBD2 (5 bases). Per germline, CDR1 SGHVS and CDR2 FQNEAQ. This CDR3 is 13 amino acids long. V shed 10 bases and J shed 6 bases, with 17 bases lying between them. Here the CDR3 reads CANGLSSTDTQYF. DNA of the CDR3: TGTGCCAACGGACTGTCCAGTACGGATACGCAGTATTTT.

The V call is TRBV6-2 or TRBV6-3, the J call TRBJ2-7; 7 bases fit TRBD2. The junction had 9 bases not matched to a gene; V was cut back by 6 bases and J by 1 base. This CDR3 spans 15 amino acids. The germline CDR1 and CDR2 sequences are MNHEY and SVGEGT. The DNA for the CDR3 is TGTGCCAGCAGATCGAGCGGGGTAGGTTCCTACGAGCAGTACTTC. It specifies CASRSSGVGSYEQYF.

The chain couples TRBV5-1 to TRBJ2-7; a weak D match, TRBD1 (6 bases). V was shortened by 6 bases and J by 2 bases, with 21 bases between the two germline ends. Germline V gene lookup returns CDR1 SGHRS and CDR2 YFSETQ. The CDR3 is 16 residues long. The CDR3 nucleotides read TGCGCCAGCAACCCCCTCGGGACAATTTTGGCCTACGAGCAGTACTTC. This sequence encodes CASNPLGTILAYEQYF.

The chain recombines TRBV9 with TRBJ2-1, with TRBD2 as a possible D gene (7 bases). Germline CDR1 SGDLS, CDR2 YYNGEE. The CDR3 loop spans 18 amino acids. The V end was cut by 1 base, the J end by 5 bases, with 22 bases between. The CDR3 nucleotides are TGTGCCAGCAGCGTAAACAGGGAGGGCAATCGACGGAACAATGAGCAGTTCTTC. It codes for CASSVNREGNRRNNEQFF.

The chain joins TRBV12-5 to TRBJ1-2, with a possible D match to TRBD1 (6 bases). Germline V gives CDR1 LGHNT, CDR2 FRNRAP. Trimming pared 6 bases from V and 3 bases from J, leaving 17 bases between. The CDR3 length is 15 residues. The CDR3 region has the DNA TGTGCTAGTGGGGCACCGGGACGACAGGACTATGGCTACACCTTC. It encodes CASGAPGRQDYGYTF. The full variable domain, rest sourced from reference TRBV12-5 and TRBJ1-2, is DARVTQTPRHKVTEMGQEVTMRCQPILGHNTVFWYRQTMMQGLELLAYFRNRAPLDDSGMPKDRFSAEMPDATLATLKIQPSEPRDSAVYFCASGAPGRQDYGYTFGSGTRLTVV.

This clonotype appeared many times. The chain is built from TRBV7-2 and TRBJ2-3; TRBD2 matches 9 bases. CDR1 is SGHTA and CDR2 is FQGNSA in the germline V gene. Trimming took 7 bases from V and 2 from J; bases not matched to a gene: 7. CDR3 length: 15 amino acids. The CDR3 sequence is CASTPTSGITDTQYF. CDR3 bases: TGTGCCAGCACCCCGACTAGCGGAATCACAGATACGCAGTATTTT.

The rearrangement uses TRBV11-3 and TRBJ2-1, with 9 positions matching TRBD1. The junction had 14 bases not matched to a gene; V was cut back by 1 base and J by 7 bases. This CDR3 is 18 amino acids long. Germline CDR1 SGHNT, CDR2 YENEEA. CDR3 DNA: TGTGCCAGCAGCTTAGGCACCGGGACAGGGACCTCGGGGAATGAGCAGTTCTTC. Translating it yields CASSLGTGTGTSGNEQFF.

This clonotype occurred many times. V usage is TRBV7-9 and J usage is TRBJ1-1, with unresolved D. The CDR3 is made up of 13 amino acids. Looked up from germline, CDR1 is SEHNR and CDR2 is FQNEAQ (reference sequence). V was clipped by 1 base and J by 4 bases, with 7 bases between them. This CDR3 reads CASSLDGATEAFF. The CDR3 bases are TGTGCCAGCAGCTTAGATGGAGCCACTGAAGCTTTCTTT.

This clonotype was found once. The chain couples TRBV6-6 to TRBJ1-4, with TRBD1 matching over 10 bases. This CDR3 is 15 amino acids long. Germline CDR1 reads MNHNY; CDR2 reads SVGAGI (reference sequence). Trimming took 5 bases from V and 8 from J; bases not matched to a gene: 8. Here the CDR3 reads CASSPPRDRGEKLFF. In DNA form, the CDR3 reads TGTGCCAGCAGTCCACCCCGGGACAGGGGCGAAAAACTGTTTTTT.

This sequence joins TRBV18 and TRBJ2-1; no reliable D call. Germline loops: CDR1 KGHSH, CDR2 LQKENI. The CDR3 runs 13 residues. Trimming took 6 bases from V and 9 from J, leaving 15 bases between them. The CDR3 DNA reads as TGTGCCAGCTCCCCGGGTGGGGATGTTGAGCAGTTCTTC. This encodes CASSPGGDVEQFF.

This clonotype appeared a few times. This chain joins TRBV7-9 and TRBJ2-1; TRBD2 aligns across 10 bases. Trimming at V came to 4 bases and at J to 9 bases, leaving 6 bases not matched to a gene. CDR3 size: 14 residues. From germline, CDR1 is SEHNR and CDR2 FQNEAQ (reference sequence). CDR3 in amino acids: CASSSSGRAGEQFF. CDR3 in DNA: TGTGCCAGCAGCTCAAGCGGGAGGGCAGGTGAGCAGTTCTTC.

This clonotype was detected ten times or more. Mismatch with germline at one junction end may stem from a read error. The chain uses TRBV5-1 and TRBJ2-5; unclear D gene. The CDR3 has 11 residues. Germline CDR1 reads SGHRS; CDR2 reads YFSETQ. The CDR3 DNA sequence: TGTGCCAGCAGCTCCCAAGAGACCCAGTACTTC. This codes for CASSSQETQYF.

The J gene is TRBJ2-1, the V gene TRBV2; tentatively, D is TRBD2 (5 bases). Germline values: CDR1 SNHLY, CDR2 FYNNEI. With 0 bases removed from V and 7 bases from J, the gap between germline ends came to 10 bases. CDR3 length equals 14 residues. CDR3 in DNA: TGTGCCAGCAGTGAAGCGGGAGCGTGGAATGAGCAGTTCTTC. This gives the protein CASSEAGAWNEQFF.

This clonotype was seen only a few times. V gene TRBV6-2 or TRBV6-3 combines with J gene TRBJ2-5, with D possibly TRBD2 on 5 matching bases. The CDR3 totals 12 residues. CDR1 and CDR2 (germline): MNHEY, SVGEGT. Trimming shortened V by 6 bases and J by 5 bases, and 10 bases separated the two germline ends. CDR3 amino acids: CASRPLAETQYF. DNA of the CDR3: TGTGCCAGCAGGCCCTTAGCGGAGACCCAGTACTTC.

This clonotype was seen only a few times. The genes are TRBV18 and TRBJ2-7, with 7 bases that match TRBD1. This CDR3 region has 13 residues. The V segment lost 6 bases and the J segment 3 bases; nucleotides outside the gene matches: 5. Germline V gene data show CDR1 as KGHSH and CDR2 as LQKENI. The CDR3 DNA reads TGTGCCAGCTCGACCGGGGACAGCTACGAGCAGTACGTC. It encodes CASSTGDSYEQYV.

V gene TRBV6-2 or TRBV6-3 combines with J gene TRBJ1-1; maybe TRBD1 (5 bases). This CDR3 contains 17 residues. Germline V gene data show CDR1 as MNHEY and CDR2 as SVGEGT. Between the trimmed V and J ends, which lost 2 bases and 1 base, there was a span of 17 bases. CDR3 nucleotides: TGTGCCAGCAGTTACCCTTCAATCCTCAGGGCGAACACTGAAGCTTTCTTT. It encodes CASSYPSILRANTEAFF.

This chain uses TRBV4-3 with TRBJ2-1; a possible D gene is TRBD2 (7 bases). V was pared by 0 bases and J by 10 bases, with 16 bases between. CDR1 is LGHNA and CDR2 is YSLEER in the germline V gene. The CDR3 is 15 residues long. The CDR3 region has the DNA TGCGCCAGCAGCCAAGATCGGACTAGGGGGGACGAGCAGTTCTTC. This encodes CASSQDRTRGDEQFF.